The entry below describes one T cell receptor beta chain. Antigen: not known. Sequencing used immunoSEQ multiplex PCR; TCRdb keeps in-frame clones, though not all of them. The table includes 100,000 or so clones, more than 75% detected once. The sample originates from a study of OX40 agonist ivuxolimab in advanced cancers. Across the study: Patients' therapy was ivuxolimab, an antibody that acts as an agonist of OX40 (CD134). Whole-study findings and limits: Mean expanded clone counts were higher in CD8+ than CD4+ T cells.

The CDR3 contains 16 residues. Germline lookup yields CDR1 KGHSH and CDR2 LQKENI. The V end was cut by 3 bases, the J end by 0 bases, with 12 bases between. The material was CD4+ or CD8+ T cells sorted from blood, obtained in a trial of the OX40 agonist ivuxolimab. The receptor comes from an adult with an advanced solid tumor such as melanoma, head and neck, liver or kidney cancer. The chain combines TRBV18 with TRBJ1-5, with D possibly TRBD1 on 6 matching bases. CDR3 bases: TGTGCCAGCTCACCGGGGGCAGGCGGTAGCAATCAGCCCCAGCATTTT. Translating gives CASSPGAGGSNQPQHF.